This T cell receptor (beta chain) was found in a study of cytomegalovirus exposure and HLA in healthy donors. Turning to the study itself: The early release's HLA-typed donors yielded about 85 million unique TCRs.

Study results and caveats: Most TCR sequences were uncommon, yet certain public TCRs appeared in many donors. TRBV6-2, TRBV6-3 and some other V segments were unresolvable in 87-base-pair reads.

On this clone itself: Its matching antigen is unknown.

A multiplex PCR was run with 60 Vbeta primers and 13 Jbeta primers. TCRdb's table, derived via immunoSEQ multiplex PCR, lists solely in-frame clones and lacks some. The sample lists approximately 100,000 clones; 74% were seen once. V lost 0 bases, J lost 7 bases, and 9 bases lay in between. Germline values: CDR1 GTSNPN, CDR2 SVGIG (reference sequence). This CDR3 has 12 residues. The receptor comes from a human donor in good health. The J gene is TRBJ1-2, the V gene TRBV30, with a tentative D call TRBD1 (5 bases). Sequencing was performed on PBMCs. CDR3 sequence reads: CAWSVRGGGYTF. As DNA, the CDR3 is TGTGCCTGGAGTGTACGCGGGGGTGGCTACACCTTC.